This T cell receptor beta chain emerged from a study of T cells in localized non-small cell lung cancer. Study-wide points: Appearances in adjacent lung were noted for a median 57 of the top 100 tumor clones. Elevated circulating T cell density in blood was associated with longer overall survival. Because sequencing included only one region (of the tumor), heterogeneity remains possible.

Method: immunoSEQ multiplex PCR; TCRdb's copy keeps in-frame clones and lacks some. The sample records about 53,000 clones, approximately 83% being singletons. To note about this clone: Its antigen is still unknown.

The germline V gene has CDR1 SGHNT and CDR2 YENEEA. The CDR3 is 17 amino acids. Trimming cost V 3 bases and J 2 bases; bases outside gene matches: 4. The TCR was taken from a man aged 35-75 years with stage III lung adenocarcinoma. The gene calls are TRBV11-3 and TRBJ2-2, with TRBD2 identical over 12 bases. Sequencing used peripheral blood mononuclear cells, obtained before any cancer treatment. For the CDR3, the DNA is TGTGCCAGCAGCTTGACTAGCGGGGGAGATAACACCGGGGAGCTGTTTTTT. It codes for CASSLTSGGDNTGELFF.